This is a list of T cell receptor beta chains from one sample in a study of cytomegalovirus exposure and HLA in healthy donors. Assay: immunoSEQ multiplex PCR; the TCRdb copy retains only in-frame clones and omits some. The sample yields approximately 140,000 clones, around 79% seen once. Input material: PBMCs. The source is a male donor in good health and CMV-seronegative. The CDR3 runs from the conserved cysteine through the conserved F or W. The order of the fields is J gene, clone size, D gene, V gene, CDR3 DNA, CDR3 protein. The D gene is left open where the match is weak. Some rows mark clone size as missing; the rest say once, few, many or name a class of expanded clone.

TRBJ2-1	NA	NA	TRBV30	TGTGCCCGTGAGGGACTCGCCTACAATGAGCAGTTCTTC	CAREGLAYNEQFF
TRBJ1-1	NA	TRBD1	TRBV10-3	TGTGCCATCAGTGAAGGGACAGGGTACATGAACACTGAAGCTTTCTTT	CAISEGTGYMNTEAFF
TRBJ1-1	NA	TRBD1	TRBV5-1	TGCGCCAGCAGCTTGCCTCGGGGACAGGTCGGAACTGAAGCTTTCTTT	CASSLPRGQVGTEAFF
TRBJ2-3	NA	NA	TRBV11-1	TGTGCCAGCAGCCCGCGCCTAACGGATACGCAGTATTTT	CASSPRLTDTQYF
TRBJ2-7	NA	NA	TRBV15	TGTGCCACCAGCAGAAAATACGAGGCTAGCAGGTACGAGCAGTACTTC	CATSRKYEASRYEQYF
TRBJ2-7	NA	TRBD2	TRBV6-1	TGTGCCAGCAGTGCCCCTAGCGGGGGGTCTCGTGAGCAGTACTTC	CASSAPSGGSREQYF
TRBJ1-2	NA	NA	TRBV5-4	TGTGCCAGCAGCCCTCAGGGCACCGCAGGCTACACCTTC	CASSPQGTAGYTF
TRBJ2-3	NA	TRBD1	TRBV25-1	TGTGCCAGCAGCCCCGGGACAGGGGGCATTGTGGGGACAGATACGCAGTATTTT	CASSPGTGGIVGTDTQYF
TRBJ2-2	few	NA	TRBV9	TGTGCCAGCAGCGCCGGGACTTTGGAGCTGTTTTTT	CASSAGTLELFF
TRBJ2-2	NA	TRBD2	TRBV7-9	TGTGCCAGCAGCTCCTTTAGCGGGAGGGCGACCGGGGAGCTGTTTTTT	CASSSFSGRATGELFF
TRBJ1-2	NA	TRBD1	TRBV6-6	TGTGCCAGCACTCAGACAGGGGCGGCTGGCTACACCTTC	CASTQTGAAGYTF
TRBJ1-1	NA	NA	TRBV7-3	TGTGCCAGCAGCTTCTGGGGGGGCACTGAAGCTTTCTTT	CASSFWGGTEAFF
TRBJ2-4	NA	NA	TRBV7-9	TGTGCCAGCAGCTTGAGTCGGACTAACGCGTATCAGGTGGACATTCAGTACTTC	CASSLSRTNAYQVDIQYF
TRBJ2-7	NA	NA	TRBV27	TGTGCCAGCAGTTTACTCGGGGGTCGGGAGGAGCAGTACTTC	CASSLLGGREEQYF
TRBJ2-3	NA	TRBD2	TRBV19	TGTGCCAGTAGGGGCGGGGGGGCCGTTGATACGCAGTATTTT	CASRGGGAVDTQYF
TRBJ2-3	NA	TRBD2	TRBV7-6	TGTGCCAGCAGCTTATTGGCTAGCGGGGGGGCAGATACGCAGTATTTT	CASSLLASGGADTQYF
TRBJ1-5	NA	TRBD1	TRBV15	TGTGCCCCCAGCAGAGATCCCAGGGGGCAGGCTCAGCCCCAGCATTTT	CAPSRDPRGQAQPQHF
TRBJ1-3	NA	NA	TRBV6-7	TGTGCCAGCAGCCCTTACCTGACTGGGGCTTATCTCCACTCTGGAAACACCATATATTTT	CASSPYLTGAYLHSGNTIYF
TRBJ2-7	few	NA	TRBV20-1	TGCAGTGCTAGCGGGACCTACGAGCAGTACTTC	CSASGTYEQYF
TRBJ1-1	NA	TRBD1	TRBV29-1	TGCAGCGTTGCCACTCCGGACAGGGAGAAAGGTGAAGCTTTCTTT	CSVATPDREKGEAFF
TRBJ2-7	few	NA	TRBV5-8	TGTGCCACTCGAGAACTAAAACAAGTCCCCTACGAGCAGTACTTC	CATRELKQVPYEQYF
TRBJ1-4	NA	NA	TRBV19	TGTGCCAGTAGTATAGAAAGGCCAGGGATGGAAACTAATGAAAAACTGTTTTTT	CASSIERPGMETNEKLFF
TRBJ2-1	NA	NA	TRBV30	TGTGCCTGGAACCCCGACTTCAATGAGCAGTTCTTC	CAWNPDFNEQFF
TRBJ1-2	NA	TRBD1	TRBV6-4	TGTGCCAGCAGTACCGGGACAGGGTTAACCGGCATCTATGGCTACACCTTC	CASSTGTGLTGIYGYTF
TRBJ2-3	NA	NA	TRBV9	TGTGCCAGCAGCGTAGAAGCGGTAGATGATACGCAGTATTTT	CASSVEAVDDTQYF
TRBJ2-1	NA	TRBD2	TRBV7-2	TGTGCCAGCAGCTTAGCTGGACTAGCGGGAGGGAGGAGCTCCTACAATGAGCAGTTCTTC	CASSLAGLAGGRSSYNEQFF
TRBJ1-1	NA	NA	TRBV7-9	TGTGCCAGCAGCTCTAACCTGGGCCCTCTTGAAGCTTTCTTT	CASSSNLGPLEAFF
TRBJ2-5	NA	NA	TRBV9	TGTGCCAGCAGCGTAGTGGTGGGGAGCCAAGAGACCCAGTACTTC	CASSVVVGSQETQYF
TRBJ2-3	NA	NA	TRBV15	TGTGCCACCAGCAGAGTTGGGAGTGGCACAGATACGCAGTATTTT	CATSRVGSGTDTQYF
TRBJ1-6	once	NA	TRBV15	TGTGCCACCAGCAGAGGTGGCGGCTCGAGAGCCGATTCACCCCTCCACTTT	CATSRGGGSRADSPLHF
TRBJ2-2	NA	NA	TRBV10-3	TGTGCCATCAGTGAGTCGGGGGGAAGCGGGGAGCTGTTTTTT	CAISESGGSGELFF
TRBJ2-5	NA	NA	TRBV18	TGTGCCAGCTCACCTCCTGGCACAGGGCAGAGAGAGACCCAGTACTTC	CASSPPGTGQRETQYF
TRBJ1-6	NA	NA	TRBV7-2	TGTGCCAGCAGCTTAGGGGCCTTCAATTCACCCCTCCACTTT	CASSLGAFNSPLHF
TRBJ1-2	NA	TRBD1	TRBV29-1	TGCAGCGCTCGGACAGGAGACTATGGCTACACCTTC	CSARTGDYGYTF
TRBJ2-7	NA	NA	TRBV13	TGTGCCAGCAGCCTATCGACAGGCTCCTACGAGCAGTACTTC	CASSLSTGSYEQYF
TRBJ2-7	NA	TRBD1	TRBV5-8	TGTGCCAGCAGCTTACCGACCGGGACAGGGCTCTACGAGCAGTACTTC	CASSLPTGTGLYEQYF
TRBJ2-7	NA	NA	TRBV4-2	TGTGCCAGCAGCCAAGATCTACCCAGATGGAGCTCCTACGAGCAGTACTTC	CASSQDLPRWSSYEQYF
TRBJ2-7	NA	NA	TRBV5-1	TGCGCCAGCAGCCCAGCAACAGGAATTTACGAGCAGTACTTC	CASSPATGIYEQYF
TRBJ2-7	NA	TRBD2	TRBV5-4	TGTGCCAGCAGCCAGCCGGGACTAGCGGGAGGGCCGGAGTACTTC	CASSQPGLAGGPEYF
TRBJ2-5	NA	NA	TRBV30	TGTGCCTGGGGGGCGATGGAAACCCAGTACTTC	CAWGAMETQYF
TRBJ1-4	few	NA	TRBV5-5	TGTGCCAGCAGCTTGGTACCAGGGTTTAATGAAAAACTGTTTTTT	CASSLVPGFNEKLFF
TRBJ2-1	NA	NA	TRBV7-2	TGTGCCAGCAGCTTGTCTGGGCGGGACTCCAATGAGCAGTTCTTC	CASSLSGRDSNEQFF
TRBJ2-1	NA	NA	TRBV6-5	TGTGCCAGCAGCCGCGCGGAATACAATGAGCAGTTCTTC	CASSRAEYNEQFF
TRBJ2-2	NA	NA	TRBV9	TGTGCCAGCAGCTCACGCGGGGGGAGACAGGGGAACACCGGGGAGCTGTTTTTT	CASSSRGGRQGNTGELFF
TRBJ2-1	NA	TRBD2	TRBV15	TGTGCCACCAGCAGATCGGGGGGGCTGCGGGAGACCTACAATGAGCAGTTCTTC	CATSRSGGLRETYNEQFF
TRBJ2-4	NA	NA	TRBV18	TGTGCCAGCTCACCGGTGGGCGCGAATGACATTCAGTACTTC	CASSPVGANDIQYF
TRBJ2-7	NA	TRBD1	TRBV5-1	TGCGCCAGCAGCTTGGCCGTGGGGACAGGGGGCGGAGAGCAGTACTTC	CASSLAVGTGGGEQYF
TRBJ2-7	NA	NA	TRBV4-3	TGCGCCAGCAGCCCGGATACCGGGGTAGGGTACGAGCAGTACTTC	CASSPDTGVGYEQYF
TRBJ2-2	NA	NA	TRBV6-5	TGTGCCAGCAGTTACGAGGGATCCCTTTACACCGGGGAGCTGTTTTTT	CASSYEGSLYTGELFF
TRBJ1-2	NA	NA	TRBV6-1	TGTGCCAGCAGTGCATTCCGGGACACCAACTATGGCTACACCTTC	CASSAFRDTNYGYTF
TRBJ2-7	NA	TRBD2	TRBV18	TGTGCCAGCTCACCGCAGACTAGCGGGATTTCCTACGAGCAGTACTTC	CASSPQTSGISYEQYF
TRBJ1-4	NA	NA	TRBV29-1	TGCCGCGTTGAAGATCGGGGAAGCCGTAATGAAAAACTGTTTTTT	CRVEDRGSRNEKLFF
TRBJ1-2	NA	NA	TRBV30	TGTGCCTGGAGTGTATACGGGGTTGGCTATGGCTACACCTTC	CAWSVYGVGYGYTF
TRBJ1-2	NA	NA	TRBV28	TGTGCCAGCACCATATGGAGGGCACCCTATGGCTACACCTTC	CASTIWRAPYGYTF
TRBJ2-5	NA	NA	TRBV9	TGTGCCAGCAGCGTATCAACAGTACAAGAGACCCAGTACTTC	CASSVSTVQETQYF
TRBJ2-1	NA	TRBD2	TRBV7-2	TGTGCCAGCAGCGATCGCCGGGACTACAGTCCGCGGTTCTTC	CASSDRRDYSPRFF
TRBJ2-5	NA	NA	TRBV18	TGTGCCAGCTCACCAGGCGAGACCCAGTACTTC	CASSPGETQYF
TRBJ1-3	NA	NA	TRBV6-5	TGTGCCAGCAGTTACTCGCCGTTTAGCTCTGGAAACACCATATATTTT	CASSYSPFSSGNTIYF
TRBJ2-1	once	NA	TRBV30	TGTGCCTGGAGTGTAAAGCATGAGCAGTTCTTC	CAWSVKHEQFF